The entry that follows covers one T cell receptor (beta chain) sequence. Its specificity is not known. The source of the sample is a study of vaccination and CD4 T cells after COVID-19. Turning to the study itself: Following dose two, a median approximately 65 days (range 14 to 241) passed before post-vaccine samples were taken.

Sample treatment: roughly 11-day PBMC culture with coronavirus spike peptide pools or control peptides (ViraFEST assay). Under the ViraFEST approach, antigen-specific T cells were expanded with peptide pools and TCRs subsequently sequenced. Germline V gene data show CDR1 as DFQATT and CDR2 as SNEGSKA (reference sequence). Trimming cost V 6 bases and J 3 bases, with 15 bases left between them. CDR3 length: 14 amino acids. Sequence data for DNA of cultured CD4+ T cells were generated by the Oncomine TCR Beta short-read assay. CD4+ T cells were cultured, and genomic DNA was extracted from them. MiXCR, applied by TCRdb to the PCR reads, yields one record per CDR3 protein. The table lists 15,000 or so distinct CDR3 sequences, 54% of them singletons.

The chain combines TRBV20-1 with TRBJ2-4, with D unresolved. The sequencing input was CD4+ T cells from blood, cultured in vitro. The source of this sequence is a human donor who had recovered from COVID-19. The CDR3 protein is CSARSAVLKNIQYF. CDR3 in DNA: TGCAGTGCGAGATCCGCGGTTCTCAAAAACATTCAGTACTTC.